Below, 18 T cell receptor beta chains from the same sample are listed, as sequenced in a study of T cell responses to AZD1222 COVID-19 vaccine. Measured with immunoSEQ multiplex PCR; TCRdb has only the in-frame clones, and not every one. The sample lists 70,000 to 95,000 clones, approximately 90% occurring once. The sequences come from peripheral blood, collected on day 0 of MenACWY control vaccination. These receptors came from an adult in good health.

This chain joins TRBV6-5 and TRBJ1-3; TRBD1 might be the D (5 bases). The CDR3 loop spans 15 amino acids. The ends were cut back, 2 bases at V and 2 bases at J, with 10 bases in the middle. CDR1 and CDR2 (germline): MNHEY, SVGAGI. CDR3 loop: CASSYQSGTGNTIYF. The CDR3 DNA is TGTGCCAGCAGTTACCAATCAGGGACTGGAAACACCATATATTTT.

This clone appeared a few times. The chain links TRBV19 to TRBJ1-6; 7 bases fit TRBD1. The CDR3 sequence is 15 residues long. After removal of 3 bases from V and 8 bases from J, the junction contained 7 bases not matched to a gene. CDR1 LNHDA and CDR2 SQIVND come from the germline V gene (reference sequence). DNA for the CDR3: TGTGCCAGTAGTATTTCCGGGACAGCTTATTCACCCCTCCACTTT. Protein product: CASSISGTAYSPLHF.

CDR3 nucleotide sequence: TGTGCCAGCAGCGAACCTAGCGGGAGGCACGGTTGGGATGAGCAGTTCTTC. Translated: CASSEPSGRHGWDEQFF. The V gene is TRBV6-1, the J gene TRBJ2-1; the match to TRBD2 covers 11 bases. V lost 6 bases to trimming and J lost 8 bases; unmatched junction nucleotides: 15. This CDR3 is 17 amino acids long. Germline V gives CDR1 MNHNS, CDR2 SASEGT.

The V gene is TRBV19, the J gene TRBJ2-3; 8 positions agree with TRBD2. V lost 6 bases and J lost 4; bases outside the gene matches: 9. The CDR3 totals 15 residues. Germline V gene sequence: CDR1 LNHDA, CDR2 SQIVND (reference sequence). CDR3 sequence (DNA): TGTGCCAGTAGCCCGAAAGCGGGAGCAGCAGATACGCAGTATTTT. Encoded protein: CASSPKAGAADTQYF.

The chain is built from TRBV7-2 and TRBJ2-7; 8 bases map to TRBD2. In germline, CDR1 is SGHTA, CDR2 FQGNSA. V trimming: 6 bases; J trimming: 0 bases; junction bases outside the gene matches: 10. This CDR3 spans 16 amino acids. In DNA, the CDR3 is TGTGCCAGCAGTCGAGTCGCGGGAGGCAGCTCCTACGAGCAGTACTTC. Encoded protein: CASSRVAGGSSYEQYF.

The chain uses TRBV4-1 and TRBJ1-1, with a tentative D call TRBD1 (5 bases). This CDR3 is 12 amino acids long. Between the trimmed V and J ends, which lost 5 bases and 2 bases, there was a span of 6 bases. Germline V lookup: CDR1 MGHRA, CDR2 YSYEKL. In nucleotides, the CDR3 is TGCGCCAGCAGCAGGGGTAACACTGAAGCTTTCTTT. It encodes CASSRGNTEAFF.

The CDR3 DNA reads as TGTGCCAGCAGCACCTACAATAGGGATGAAAAACTGTTTTTT. Encoded protein: CASSTYNRDEKLFF. V is TRBV5-6 and J is TRBJ1-4; D is ambiguous. This CDR3 spans 14 amino acids. V was shortened by 4 bases and J by 6 bases, with 13 bases between the two germline ends. Germline V gives CDR1 SGHDT, CDR2 YYEEEE.

V is TRBV28 and J is TRBJ2-7; 7 positions match TRBD1. J was trimmed by 7 bases and V by 6 bases; bases with no gene match: 6. Per the germline V gene, CDR1 is MDHEN and CDR2 is SYDVKM. The CDR3 runs 12 residues. The CDR3 DNA reads TGTGCCAGCAGACTACAGGGGTGGGAGCAGTACTTC. It yields the protein CASRLQGWEQYF.

The chain combines TRBV18 with TRBJ2-1, with 13 bases fitting TRBD2. Trimming took 3 bases from V and 6 from J; bases not matched to a gene: 8. Germline values: CDR1 KGHSH, CDR2 LQKENI. This CDR3 is 17 amino acids long. The CDR3 loop is CASSPPQLAGGGNEQFF. In DNA form, the CDR3 reads TGTGCCAGCTCACCCCCCCAACTAGCGGGAGGGGGCAATGAGCAGTTCTTC.

This clone has a single count. The chain joins TRBV18 to TRBJ2-5; D unresolved. Germline lookup yields CDR1 KGHSH and CDR2 LQKENI. The CDR3 is made up of 15 amino acids. V was shortened by 2 bases and J by 1 base, with 11 bases between the two germline ends. In nucleotides, the CDR3 is TGTGCCAGCTCACCATTGGTCAGCCTCCAAGAGACCCAGTACTTC. It translates to CASSPLVSLQETQYF.

The chain links TRBV4-3 to TRBJ1-3; D might be TRBD1 (5 bases). Germline V gene data show CDR1 as LGHNA and CDR2 as YSLEER. The CDR3 extends over 15 amino acids. Trimming shortened V by 4 bases and J by 7 bases, and 17 bases separated the two germline ends. The CDR3 DNA is TGCGCCAGCAGCCCGTCCGGGGGTTTGGTGAACACCATATATTTT. It is translated as CASSPSGGLVNTIYF.

The chain joins TRBV7-2 to TRBJ2-7; D is undetermined. From germline, CDR1 is SGHTA and CDR2 FQGNSA. The CDR3 extends over 14 amino acids. V gave up 3 bases and J gave up 2 bases, with 11 bases separating them. The CDR3 protein is CASSFGPRAYEQYF. CDR3 nucleotide sequence: TGTGCCAGCAGCTTCGGACCGCGTGCCTACGAGCAGTACTTC.

In its sample, this clone was seen a few times. V is TRBV2 and J is TRBJ1-1, with 9 nucleotides matching TRBD1. The CDR3 length is 18 residues. Germline CDR1 reads SNHLY; CDR2 reads FYNNEI. V lost 6 bases and J lost 4; bases outside the gene matches: 18. CDR3 DNA sequence: TGTGCCAGCAGGATCAGACCGGGACAGGGAAGGGAGGGCACTGAAGCTTTCTTT. The encoded protein is CASRIRPGQGREGTEAFF.

This clone has a handful of counts. This rearrangement joins TRBV5-6 to TRBJ2-7; D possibly uses TRBD1 or TRBD2 (5 bases each). Germline assignment: CDR1 SGHDT and CDR2 YYEEEE. Trimming stripped 1 base from V and 5 bases from J, with 7 bases between. The CDR3 has 12 residues. DNA of the CDR3: TGTGCCAGCAGCTTGCTGGGGGACGAGCAGTACTTC. It yields the protein CASSLLGDEQYF.

The genes are TRBV28 and TRBJ1-6; 7 nucleotides line up with TRBD1. The CDR3 length is 13 residues. Trimming removed 6 bases from V and 7 bases from J; junction bases left unmatched: 3. Germline lookup yields CDR1 MDHEN and CDR2 SYDVKM. In nucleotides, the CDR3 is TGTGCCAGCAGGAGGACAGGAAATTCACCCCTCCACTTT. This sequence encodes CASRRTGNSPLHF.

The rearrangement uses TRBV28 and TRBJ1-2; 8 bases agree with TRBD1. Germline lookup yields CDR1 MDHEN and CDR2 SYDVKM. Trimming removed 6 bases from V and 6 bases from J; junction bases left unmatched: 9. This CDR3 is 14 amino acids long. CDR3 sequence reads: CASRQTDRANGYTF. The CDR3, as DNA: TGTGCCAGCAGGCAGACGGACAGGGCAAATGGCTACACCTTC.

The V call is TRBV28, the J call TRBJ1-5; no firm D call. The V gene lost 4 bases and the J gene lost 7 bases, with 11 bases spanning the gap. The CDR3 sequence is 13 residues long. Looked up from germline, CDR1 is MDHEN and CDR2 is SYDVKM. This chain's CDR3 is CASSYYRVQPQHF. CDR3 DNA: TGTGCCAGCAGTTACTACAGAGTCCAGCCCCAGCATTTT.

This chain links TRBV7-9 with TRBJ1-1, with D possibly matching TRBD1 (5 bases). This CDR3 comprises 13 residues. V lost 0 bases and J lost 6, with 8 bases in between. In germline, CDR1 is SEHNR, CDR2 FQNEAQ (reference sequence). This CDR3 reads CASSLAPGPEAFF. DNA for the CDR3: TGTGCCAGCAGCTTAGCGCCGGGGCCTGAAGCTTTCTTT.